These T cell receptor beta chains were read from a single sample in a study of T cell responses to AZD1222 COVID-19 vaccine. The repertoire was sequenced with immunoSEQ multiplex PCR; TCRdb's copy has only in-frame clones and lacks some. The sample has just under 95,000 clones, more than 75% seen once; the top ten hold approximately 22%. This material consisted of peripheral blood, taken on day 0 of AZD1222 vaccination. These receptors were taken from an adult in good health. Both conserved end residues are part of each CDR3. A D gene is named only where the DNA matches it firmly. Expanded clones are given a class, and other clones once, few, many or no size at all.

cdr3_length: 14; j_call: TRBJ2-1; d_call: -; clone_size: -; v_call: TRBV9; cdr3_aa: CASSVAAAYNEQFF; cdr3_nt: TGTGCCAGCAGCGTAGCTGCAGCATACAATGAGCAGTTCTTC
cdr3_length: 15; j_call: TRBJ1-3; d_call: -; clone_size: -; v_call: TRBV19; cdr3_aa: CASQGLQVSGNTIYF; cdr3_nt: TGTGCCAGTCAAGGGCTCCAAGTCTCTGGAAACACCATATATTTT
cdr3_length: 13; j_call: TRBJ1-3; d_call: -; clone_size: -; v_call: TRBV30; cdr3_aa: CAWSAGSGNTIYF; cdr3_nt: TGTGCCTGGAGTGCAGGGTCGGGAAACACCATATATTTT
cdr3_length: 16; j_call: TRBJ2-1; d_call: -; clone_size: -; v_call: TRBV5-1; cdr3_aa: CASSEGQRSSYNEQFF; cdr3_nt: TGCGCCAGCAGCGAGGGCCAGCGGAGCTCCTACAATGAGCAGTTCTTC
cdr3_length: 15; j_call: TRBJ1-6; d_call: -; clone_size: -; v_call: TRBV6-5; cdr3_aa: CASSYFAAAHSPLHF; cdr3_nt: TGTGCCAGCAGTTACTTCGCGGCAGCACATTCACCCCTCCACTTT
cdr3_length: 15; j_call: TRBJ1-5; d_call: -; clone_size: many; v_call: TRBV4-3; cdr3_aa: CASSQDGRGDQPQHF; cdr3_nt: TGCGCCAGCAGCCAAGATGGACGCGGTGATCAGCCCCAGCATTTT
cdr3_length: 15; j_call: TRBJ1-5; d_call: -; clone_size: -; v_call: TRBV6-6; cdr3_aa: CASKRSGDSNQPQHF; cdr3_nt: TGTGCCAGCAAGCGAAGTGGGGATAGCAATCAGCCCCAGCATTTT
cdr3_length: 11; j_call: TRBJ1-2; d_call: -; clone_size: -; v_call: TRBV7-9; cdr3_aa: CASSFSGGYTF; cdr3_nt: TGTGCCAGCAGCTTTTCCGGTGGCTACACCTTC
cdr3_length: 15; j_call: TRBJ2-5; d_call: TRBD1; clone_size: -; v_call: TRBV19; cdr3_aa: CASRPGTGAPETQYF; cdr3_nt: TGTGCCAGTAGGCCCGGGACAGGGGCGCCTGAGACCCAGTACTTC
cdr3_length: 15; j_call: TRBJ1-2; d_call: TRBD1; clone_size: -; v_call: TRBV19; cdr3_aa: CASSKTGEEGYGYTF; cdr3_nt: TGTGCCAGTAGTAAAACAGGGGAGGAGGGCTATGGCTACACCTTC
cdr3_length: 13; j_call: TRBJ2-1; d_call: -; clone_size: -; v_call: TRBV7-8; cdr3_aa: CACFNRTYNEQFF; cdr3_nt: TGTGCCTGCTTTAACAGAACCTACAATGAGCAGTTCTTC
cdr3_length: 14; j_call: TRBJ2-2; d_call: TRBD1; clone_size: -; v_call: TRBV9; cdr3_aa: CASRGQLNTGELFF; cdr3_nt: TGTGCCAGCCGGGGACAGCTGAACACCGGGGAGCTGTTTTTT
cdr3_length: 16; j_call: TRBJ1-3; d_call: -; clone_size: -; v_call: TRBV25-1; cdr3_aa: CASSGGPVFYGNTIYF; cdr3_nt: TGTGCCAGCAGCGGAGGGCCGGTCTTCTATGGAAACACCATATATTTT
cdr3_length: 12; j_call: TRBJ2-7; d_call: -; clone_size: -; v_call: TRBV3-1/TRBV3-2; cdr3_aa: CASSQAQYEQYF; cdr3_nt: TGTGCCAGCAGCCAAGCCCAGTACGAGCAGTACTTC
cdr3_length: 13; j_call: TRBJ2-5; d_call: TRBD1; clone_size: once; v_call: TRBV5-4; cdr3_aa: CASRVGTGETQYF; cdr3_nt: TGTGCCAGCAGGGTGGGGACAGGGGAGACCCAGTACTTC
cdr3_length: 15; j_call: TRBJ1-1; d_call: -; clone_size: -; v_call: TRBV11-2; cdr3_aa: CASSLYAGRGTEAFF; cdr3_nt: TGTGCCAGCAGCTTATACGCGGGACGGGGCACTGAAGCTTTCTTT
cdr3_length: 16; j_call: TRBJ1-1; d_call: TRBD1; clone_size: -; v_call: TRBV6-2/TRBV6-3; cdr3_aa: CASSDWGQTMNTEAFF; cdr3_nt: TGTGCCAGCAGTGACTGGGGACAGACTATGAACACTGAAGCTTTCTTT
cdr3_length: 15; j_call: TRBJ2-1; d_call: TRBD2; clone_size: -; v_call: TRBV19; cdr3_aa: CASASGGAFYNEQFF; cdr3_nt: TGTGCCAGTGCTAGCGGGGGGGCCTTCTACAATGAGCAGTTCTTC
cdr3_length: 12; j_call: TRBJ1-2; d_call: -; clone_size: -; v_call: TRBV29-1; cdr3_aa: CSVEGEYYGYTF; cdr3_nt: TGCAGCGTTGAGGGAGAGTACTATGGCTACACCTTC
cdr3_length: 13; j_call: TRBJ1-1; d_call: -; clone_size: -; v_call: TRBV6-2/TRBV6-3; cdr3_aa: CASSYSLNTEAFF; cdr3_nt: TGTGCCAGCAGTTACTCCCTGAACACTGAAGCTTTCTTT
cdr3_length: 14; j_call: TRBJ1-4; d_call: TRBD1; clone_size: -; v_call: TRBV5-4; cdr3_aa: CASSPDRGHEKLFF; cdr3_nt: TGTGCCAGCAGCCCAGACAGGGGGCATGAAAAACTGTTTTTT
cdr3_length: 16; j_call: TRBJ2-6; d_call: -; clone_size: few; v_call: TRBV7-9; cdr3_aa: CASSPVKGSGANVLTF; cdr3_nt: TGTGCCAGCAGCCCGGTTAAGGGCTCTGGGGCCAACGTCCTGACTTTC
cdr3_length: 14; j_call: TRBJ2-7; d_call: TRBD1; clone_size: -; v_call: TRBV18; cdr3_aa: CASSPPGQGGEQYF; cdr3_nt: TGTGCCAGCTCACCACCGGGACAGGGGGGCGAGCAGTACTTC
cdr3_length: 12; j_call: TRBJ2-7; d_call: -; clone_size: -; v_call: TRBV3-1/TRBV3-2; cdr3_aa: CASSTGPDEQYF; cdr3_nt: TGTGCCAGCAGCACGGGACCTGACGAGCAGTACTTC
cdr3_length: 14; j_call: TRBJ1-1; d_call: -; clone_size: -; v_call: TRBV7-2; cdr3_aa: CASSSGLGNTEAFF; cdr3_nt: TGTGCCAGCAGCTCCGGACTGGGCAACACTGAAGCTTTCTTT
cdr3_length: 13; j_call: TRBJ2-7; d_call: -; clone_size: -; v_call: TRBV5-6; cdr3_aa: CASRRDRSQEQYF; cdr3_nt: TGTGCCAGCAGACGAGACAGGTCTCAAGAGCAGTACTTC
cdr3_length: 15; j_call: TRBJ1-4; d_call: -; clone_size: -; v_call: TRBV27; cdr3_aa: CASSYKGLLNEKLFF; cdr3_nt: TGTGCCAGCAGTTATAAGGGACTGCTTAATGAAAAACTGTTTTTT
cdr3_length: 13; j_call: TRBJ1-2; d_call: -; clone_size: -; v_call: TRBV4-1; cdr3_aa: CASSQEGVGGYTF; cdr3_nt: TGCGCCAGCAGCCAAGAAGGCGTGGGAGGCTACACCTTC
cdr3_length: 18; j_call: TRBJ2-2; d_call: TRBD2; clone_size: -; v_call: TRBV5-6; cdr3_aa: CASSPGLAGGRGTGELFF; cdr3_nt: TGTGCCAGCAGCCCAGGACTAGCGGGGGGCCGGGGCACCGGGGAGCTGTTTTTT
cdr3_length: 12; j_call: TRBJ1-1; d_call: TRBD1; clone_size: -; v_call: TRBV29-1; cdr3_aa: CSAGQGDTEAFF; cdr3_nt: TGCAGCGCGGGACAGGGGGATACTGAAGCTTTCTTT
cdr3_length: 13; j_call: TRBJ1-2; d_call: -; clone_size: -; v_call: TRBV18; cdr3_aa: CASSPGTYYGYTF; cdr3_nt: TGTGCCAGCTCACCCGGGACATACTATGGCTACACCTTC
cdr3_length: 17; j_call: TRBJ2-1; d_call: -; clone_size: -; v_call: TRBV28; cdr3_aa: CASSTPRLSGRYNEQFF; cdr3_nt: TGTGCCAGCAGTACCCCGCGCCTTAGCGGCCGGTATAATGAGCAGTTCTTC
cdr3_length: 15; j_call: TRBJ1-1; d_call: -; clone_size: -; v_call: TRBV6-5; cdr3_aa: CASSYSMGANTEAFF; cdr3_nt: TGTGCCAGCAGTTACTCGATGGGCGCGAACACTGAAGCTTTCTTT
cdr3_length: 16; j_call: TRBJ1-6; d_call: TRBD1; clone_size: -; v_call: TRBV9; cdr3_aa: CASSPSGTADNSPLHF; cdr3_nt: TGTGCCAGCAGCCCCTCAGGGACAGCGGATAATTCACCCCTCCACTTT
cdr3_length: 13; j_call: TRBJ2-5; d_call: -; clone_size: -; v_call: TRBV6-2/TRBV6-3; cdr3_aa: CASSTGTPRSQYF; cdr3_nt: TGTGCCAGCAGTACAGGGACACCAAGATCCCAGTACTTC
cdr3_length: 13; j_call: TRBJ2-2; d_call: -; clone_size: -; v_call: TRBV3-1/TRBV3-2; cdr3_aa: CASSQELAGELFF; cdr3_nt: TGTGCCAGCAGCCAAGAATTAGCCGGGGAGCTGTTTTTT
cdr3_length: 13; j_call: TRBJ1-2; d_call: -; clone_size: -; v_call: TRBV3-1/TRBV3-2; cdr3_aa: CASSQSQPGGYTF; cdr3_nt: TGTGCCAGCAGCCAGTCGCAGCCTGGTGGCTACACCTTC
cdr3_length: 16; j_call: TRBJ2-3; d_call: TRBD2; clone_size: -; v_call: TRBV4-2; cdr3_aa: CASSQDLSGGADTQYF; cdr3_nt: TGTGCCAGCAGCCAAGATCTGAGCGGGGGGGCAGATACGCAGTATTTT
cdr3_length: 16; j_call: TRBJ1-1; d_call: -; clone_size: -; v_call: TRBV2; cdr3_aa: CASSEEAPRKNTEAFF; cdr3_nt: TGTGCCAGCAGTGAAGAGGCCCCGAGGAAAAACACTGAAGCTTTCTTT
cdr3_length: 16; j_call: TRBJ2-3; d_call: TRBD1; clone_size: once; v_call: TRBV23-1; cdr3_aa: CASSQSGTGHTDTQYF; cdr3_nt: TGCGCCAGCAGTCAATCCGGGACAGGGCACACAGATACGCAGTATTTT
cdr3_length: 15; j_call: TRBJ1-5; d_call: TRBD1; clone_size: -; v_call: TRBV6-5; cdr3_aa: CASSSRGPDNQPQHF; cdr3_nt: TGTGCCAGCAGTTCCAGGGGGCCCGACAATCAGCCCCAGCATTTT
cdr3_length: 14; j_call: TRBJ1-2; d_call: -; clone_size: -; v_call: TRBV6-5; cdr3_aa: CASTPGLLNYGYTF; cdr3_nt: TGTGCCAGCACCCCAGGTCTCCTAAACTATGGCTACACCTTC
cdr3_length: 17; j_call: TRBJ2-3; d_call: TRBD2; clone_size: once; v_call: TRBV9; cdr3_aa: CASSVAEWGGNTDTQYF; cdr3_nt: TGTGCCAGCAGCGTAGCGGAGTGGGGGGGGAACACAGATACGCAGTATTTT
cdr3_length: 12; j_call: TRBJ1-2; d_call: -; clone_size: few; v_call: TRBV25-1; cdr3_aa: CASSDQLEGYTF; cdr3_nt: TGTGCCAGCAGTGACCAACTTGAAGGCTACACCTTC
cdr3_length: 17; j_call: TRBJ2-7; d_call: TRBD2; clone_size: -; v_call: TRBV28; cdr3_aa: CASSFSGAGLGAREQYF; cdr3_nt: TGTGCCAGCAGTTTTAGCGGGGCTGGTTTGGGGGCGCGTGAGCAGTACTTC
cdr3_length: 20; j_call: TRBJ2-3; d_call: TRBD2; clone_size: -; v_call: TRBV7-6; cdr3_aa: CASSFPVGLAESTSTDTQYF; cdr3_nt: TGTGCCAGCAGCTTCCCAGTGGGACTAGCGGAATCGACTAGCACAGATACGCAGTATTTT
cdr3_length: 14; j_call: TRBJ1-2; d_call: TRBD1; clone_size: -; v_call: TRBV27; cdr3_aa: CASGRQGANYGYTF; cdr3_nt: TGTGCCAGCGGGAGACAGGGGGCTAACTATGGCTACACCTTC
cdr3_length: 15; j_call: TRBJ2-1; d_call: -; clone_size: -; v_call: TRBV5-1; cdr3_aa: CASTRGGGPSNEQFF; cdr3_nt: TGCGCCAGCACCCGGGGAGGGGGGCCGTCCAATGAGCAGTTCTTC
cdr3_length: 13; j_call: TRBJ2-3; d_call: -; clone_size: -; v_call: TRBV4-1; cdr3_aa: CASSQGPADTQYF; cdr3_nt: TGCGCCAGCAGCCAGGGACCGGCAGATACGCAGTATTTT
cdr3_length: 14; j_call: TRBJ1-1; d_call: -; clone_size: -; v_call: TRBV7-2; cdr3_aa: CASSPQIMNTEAFF; cdr3_nt: TGTGCCAGCAGCCCACAGATAATGAACACTGAAGCTTTCTTT
cdr3_length: 11; j_call: TRBJ1-1; d_call: -; clone_size: -; v_call: TRBV29-1; cdr3_aa: CSARQDTEAFF; cdr3_nt: TGCAGCGCTCGACAGGACACTGAAGCTTTCTTT
cdr3_length: 15; j_call: TRBJ1-6; d_call: -; clone_size: -; v_call: TRBV7-3; cdr3_aa: CASSLNPGRESPLHF; cdr3_nt: TGTGCCAGCAGCTTAAATCCAGGGAGAGAGTCACCCCTCCACTTT